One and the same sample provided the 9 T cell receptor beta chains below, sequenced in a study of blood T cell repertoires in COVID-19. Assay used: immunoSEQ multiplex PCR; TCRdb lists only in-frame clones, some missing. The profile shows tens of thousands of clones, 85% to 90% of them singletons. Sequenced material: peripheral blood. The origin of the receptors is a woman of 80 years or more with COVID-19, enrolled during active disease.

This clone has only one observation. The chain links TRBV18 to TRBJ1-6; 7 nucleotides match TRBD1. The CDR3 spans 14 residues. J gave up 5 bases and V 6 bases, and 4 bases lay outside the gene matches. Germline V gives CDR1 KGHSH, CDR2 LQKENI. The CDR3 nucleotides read TGTGCCAGCTCGTCAGGGGGTGATAATTCACCCCTCCACTTT. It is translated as CASSSGGDNSPLHF.

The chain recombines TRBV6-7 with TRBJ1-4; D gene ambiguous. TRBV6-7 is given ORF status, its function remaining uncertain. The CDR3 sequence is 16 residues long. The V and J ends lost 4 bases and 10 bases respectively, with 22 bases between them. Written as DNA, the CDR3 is TGTGCCAGCAGTTTCCAGAGTTGGGGAGACGAGGGAAAACTGTTTTTT. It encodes CASSFQSWGDEGKLFF.

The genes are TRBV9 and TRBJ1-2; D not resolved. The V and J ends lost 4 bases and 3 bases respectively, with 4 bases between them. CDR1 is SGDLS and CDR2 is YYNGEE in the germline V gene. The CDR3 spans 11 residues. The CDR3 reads CASSRDYGYTF. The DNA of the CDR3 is TGTGCCAGCAGCCGTGACTATGGCTACACCTTC.

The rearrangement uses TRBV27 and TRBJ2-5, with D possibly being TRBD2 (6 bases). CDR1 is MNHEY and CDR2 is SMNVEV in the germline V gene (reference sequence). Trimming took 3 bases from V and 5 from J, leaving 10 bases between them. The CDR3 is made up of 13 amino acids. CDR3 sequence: CASSFKAGETQYF. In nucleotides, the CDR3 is TGTGCCAGCAGTTTCAAAGCGGGTGAGACCCAGTACTTC.

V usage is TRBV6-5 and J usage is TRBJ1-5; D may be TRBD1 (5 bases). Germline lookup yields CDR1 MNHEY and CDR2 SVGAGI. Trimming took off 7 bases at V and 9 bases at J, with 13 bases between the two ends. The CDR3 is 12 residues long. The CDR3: CASKEGRGPQHF. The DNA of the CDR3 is TGTGCCAGCAAGGAGGGACGAGGGCCCCAGCATTTT.

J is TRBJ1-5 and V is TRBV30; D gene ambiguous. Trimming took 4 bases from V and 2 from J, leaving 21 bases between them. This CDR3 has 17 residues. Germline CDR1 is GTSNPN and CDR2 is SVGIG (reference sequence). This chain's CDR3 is CAWTPLGMGRGNQPQHF. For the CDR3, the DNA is TGTGCCTGGACCCCATTAGGGATGGGGAGGGGCAATCAGCCCCAGCATTTT.

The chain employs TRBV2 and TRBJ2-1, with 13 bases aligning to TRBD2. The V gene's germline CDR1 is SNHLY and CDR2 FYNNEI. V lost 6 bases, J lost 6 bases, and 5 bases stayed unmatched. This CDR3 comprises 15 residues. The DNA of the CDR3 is TGTGCCAGCAGAAAGACTAGCGGGGGGATCAATGAGCAGTTCTTC. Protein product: CASRKTSGGINEQFF.

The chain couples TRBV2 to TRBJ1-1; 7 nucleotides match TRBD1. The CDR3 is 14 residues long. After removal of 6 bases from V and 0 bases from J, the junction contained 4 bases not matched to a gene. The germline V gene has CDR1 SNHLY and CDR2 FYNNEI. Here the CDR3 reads CASSRTGMNTEAFF. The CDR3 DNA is TGTGCCAGCAGCAGGACAGGAATGAACACTGAAGCTTTCTTT.

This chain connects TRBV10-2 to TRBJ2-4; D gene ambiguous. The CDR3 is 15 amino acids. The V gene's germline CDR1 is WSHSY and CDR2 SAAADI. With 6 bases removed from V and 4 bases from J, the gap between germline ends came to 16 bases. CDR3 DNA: TGCGCCAGCAGGGTAGCTCGAACCACGAAAAACATTCAGTACTTC. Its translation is CASRVARTTKNIQYF.